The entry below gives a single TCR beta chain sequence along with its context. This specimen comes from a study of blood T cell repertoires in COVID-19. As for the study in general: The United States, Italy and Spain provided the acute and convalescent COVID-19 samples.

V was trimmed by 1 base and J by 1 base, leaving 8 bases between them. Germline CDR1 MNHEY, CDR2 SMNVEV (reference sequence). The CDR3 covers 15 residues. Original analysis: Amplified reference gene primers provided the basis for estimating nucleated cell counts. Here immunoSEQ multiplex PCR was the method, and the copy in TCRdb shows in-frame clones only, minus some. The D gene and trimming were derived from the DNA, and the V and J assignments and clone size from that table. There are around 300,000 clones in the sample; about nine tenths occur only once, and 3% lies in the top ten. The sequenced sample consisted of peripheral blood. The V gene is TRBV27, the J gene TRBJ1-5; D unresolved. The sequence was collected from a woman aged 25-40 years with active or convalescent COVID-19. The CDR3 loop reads CASSLLAGSNQPQHF. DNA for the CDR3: TGTGCCAGCAGTTTATTGGCAGGCAGCAATCAGCCCCAGCATTTT.